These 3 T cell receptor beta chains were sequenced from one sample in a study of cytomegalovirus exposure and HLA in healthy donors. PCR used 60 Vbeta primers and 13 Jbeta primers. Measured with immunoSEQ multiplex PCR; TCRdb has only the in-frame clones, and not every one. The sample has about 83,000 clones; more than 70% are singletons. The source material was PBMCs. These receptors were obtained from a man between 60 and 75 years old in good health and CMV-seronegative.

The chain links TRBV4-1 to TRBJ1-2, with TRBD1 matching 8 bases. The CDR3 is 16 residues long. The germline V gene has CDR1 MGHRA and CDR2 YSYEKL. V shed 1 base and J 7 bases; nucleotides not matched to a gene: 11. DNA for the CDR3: TGCGCCAGCAGCCAAGTCCTTCAGGGGGCCTTTGGTGGCTACACCTTC. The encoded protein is CASSQVLQGAFGGYTF.

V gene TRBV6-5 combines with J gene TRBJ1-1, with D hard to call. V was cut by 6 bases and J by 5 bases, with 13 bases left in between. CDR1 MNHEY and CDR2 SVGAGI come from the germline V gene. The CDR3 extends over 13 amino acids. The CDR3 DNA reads TGTGCCAGCAGACGGACCCGAGGGACTGAAGCTTTCTTT. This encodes CASRRTRGTEAFF.

In nucleotides, the CDR3 is TGTGCCAGCAGTTCGGACTATGGCTACACCTTC. Its protein product is CASSSDYGYTF. The chain has TRBV6-1 and TRBJ1-2; D gene uncertain. Germline CDR1 is MNHNS and CDR2 is SASEGT. V was shortened by 5 bases and J by 3 bases, with 4 bases between the two germline ends. The CDR3 consists of 11 residues.